These 30 T cell receptor beta chains came from one sample sequenced in a study of cytomegalovirus exposure and HLA in healthy donors (dated by TCRdb to the late 2010s). Library preparation was by the immunoSEQ multiplex PCR assay. For the multiplex PCR, a mixture combining 60 forward primers for TCR Vbeta segments and 13 reverse primers for TCR Jbeta segments was used. Here the immuneACCESS table is served through TCRdb, limited to in-frame sequences with V and J called. Missing clones are a known gap in these copies; in checked studies unresolved V genes cover under half, and the rest lacks a known reason. A total of 80,000 to 100,000 clones appear in this sample, 81% of them only once. The ten most abundant clones make up 10% of the sample. The sequenced sample consisted of PBMCs. These receptors came from a human donor in good health.

In this sample, this clone turned up once. In DNA form, the CDR3 reads TGTGCCAGCAGCCGGGACAGCGCGAACACCGGGGAGCTGTTTTTT. Its translation: CASSRDSANTGELFF. The chain joins TRBV7-3 to TRBJ2-2, with 7 bases fitting TRBD1. J was trimmed by 0 bases and V by 5 bases; bases with no gene match: 3. The germline gives CDR1 SGHTA, CDR2 FQGTGA. The CDR3 loop spans 15 amino acids.

The genes are TRBV2 and TRBJ1-2, with 11 bases lining up with TRBD1. Per germline, CDR1 SNHLY and CDR2 FYNNEI. V shed 7 bases and J 7 bases; nucleotides not matched to a gene: 5. The CDR3 spans 13 residues. CDR3 coding DNA: TGTGCCAGCAATGGACAGGGGGCGGCTGGCTACACCTTC. It encodes CASNGQGAAGYTF.

This clone was picked up one time. The chain has TRBV5-8 and TRBJ1-1; a possible D gene is TRBD1 (5 bases). Per germline, CDR1 SGHTS and CDR2 YDEGEE. Trimming took 4 bases from V and 1 from J, leaving 11 bases between them. The CDR3 covers 14 residues. Here the CDR3 reads CASSQQDTNTEAFF. CDR3 coding DNA: TGTGCCAGCAGCCAACAGGATACGAACACTGAAGCTTTCTTT. The full variable domain, completed using reference TRBV5-8 and TRBJ1-1, is EAGVTQSPTHLIKTRGQQATLRCSPISGHTSVYWYQQALGLGLQFLLWYDEGEERNRGNFPPRFSGRQFPNYSSELNVNALELEDSALYLCASSQQDTNTEAFFGQGTRLTVV.

This chain connects TRBV6-5 to TRBJ1-2; D is unresolved. The length of the CDR3 is 14 residues. The V end lost 2 bases, the J end lost 0 bases, and 7 bases lay between the germline ends. Germline V gene sequence: CDR1 MNHEY, CDR2 SVGAGI. The CDR3 region is CASSYASSNYGYTF. The CDR3 DNA reads as TGTGCCAGCAGTTACGCAAGCTCTAACTATGGCTACACCTTC.

This clone has just a few counts. The chain recombines TRBV5-1 with TRBJ2-4; perhaps TRBD1 as D (6 bases). V lost 0 bases and J lost 2, with 9 bases in between. The germline CDR1 and CDR2 sequences are SGHRS and YFSETQ. This CDR3 comprises 15 residues. Here the CDR3 DNA reads TGCGCCAGCAGCTTGGACGGGACAACCAAAAACATTCAGTACTTC. The encoded protein is CASSLDGTTKNIQYF.

This rearrangement joins TRBV5-1 to TRBJ2-7, with D perhaps matching TRBD2 (5 bases). Per the germline V gene, CDR1 is SGHRS and CDR2 is YFSETQ. The CDR3 spans 15 residues. V lost 0 bases to trimming and J lost 0 bases, with 10 bases between them. The DNA of the CDR3 is TGCGCCAGCAGCTTGGCTCCGGGGAGCTCCTACGAGCAGTACTTC. This translates into CASSLAPGSSYEQYF.

This clone was seen a few times. This sequence joins TRBV5-1 and TRBJ1-1; a weak D match, TRBD1 (5 bases). Per the germline V gene, CDR1 is SGHRS and CDR2 is YFSETQ. V lost 5 bases and J 1 base, leaving 12 bases between the germline ends. This CDR3 region has 14 residues. CDR3 DNA: TGCGCCAGCAGTTTCGGACAATCGAACACTGAAGCTTTCTTT. Its protein product is CASSFGQSNTEAFF.

This clone showed up just a few times. The rearrangement links TRBV18 to TRBJ1-1; no clear D. Trimming took 3 bases from V and 0 from J, leaving 8 bases between them. This CDR3 contains 14 residues. Germline V CDR1 and CDR2: KGHSH, LQKENI. In DNA, the CDR3 is TGTGCCAGCTCACCGGACTCAATGAACACTGAAGCTTTCTTT. It is translated as CASSPDSMNTEAFF.

The CDR3: CASSERGRGETQYF. The CDR3 region has the DNA TGTGCCAGCAGTGAAAGGGGGAGAGGCGAGACCCAGTACTTC. The chain employs TRBV6-1 and TRBJ2-5, with TRBD1 as a possible D gene (6 bases). The germline V gene has CDR1 MNHNS and CDR2 SASEGT. This CDR3 has 14 residues. Trimming shortened V by 2 bases and J by 5 bases, and 12 bases separated the two germline ends.

V is TRBV11-2 and J is TRBJ1-5; unclear D gene. The CDR3 covers 15 residues. Germline V gene data show CDR1 as SGHAT and CDR2 as FQNNGV. The V end was cut by 1 base, the J end by 0 bases, with 7 bases between. This CDR3 is CASSLGGYSNQPQHF. The CDR3 DNA reads TGTGCCAGCAGCTTAGGAGGGTATAGCAATCAGCCCCAGCATTTT.

CDR3 region: CASSLGGQGGMNTEAFF. The CDR3 DNA follows: TGTGCCAGCAGCTTAGGGGGGCAGGGGGGAATGAACACTGAAGCTTTCTTT. The V call is TRBV7-2, the J call TRBJ1-1, with 7 bases aligning to TRBD1. The length of the CDR3 is 17 residues. From germline, CDR1 is SGHTA and CDR2 FQGNSA. With V trimmed by 1 base and J by 0 bases, 8 bases remained unmatched. Looking up the rest from reference TRBV7-2 and TRBJ1-1 gives the full variable domain: GAGVSQSPSNKVTEKGKDVELRCDPISGHTALYWYRQSLGQGLEFLIYFQGNSAPDKSGLPSDRFSAERTGGSVSTLTIQRTQQEDSAVYLCASSLGGQGGMNTEAFFGQGTRLTVV.

This chain joins TRBV30 and TRBJ1-6; D remains unclear. Germline lookup yields CDR1 GTSNPN and CDR2 SVGIG (reference sequence). V gave up 3 bases and J gave up 6 bases, with 12 bases separating them. The CDR3 contains 14 residues. CDR3 sequence reads: CAWRNSPPNSPLHF. The CDR3 DNA is TGTGCCTGGAGAAACAGTCCCCCTAATTCACCCCTCCACTTT.

V is TRBV7-9 and J is TRBJ1-2; 7 nucleotides line up with TRBD1. Germline trimming cut 0 bases from V and 8 bases from J; bases unmatched to any gene: 6. The germline gives CDR1 SEHNR, CDR2 FQNEAQ (reference sequence). CDR3 length: 14 residues. This chain's CDR3 is CASSLAFDRDGYTF. DNA of the CDR3: TGTGCCAGCAGCTTAGCTTTCGACAGGGACGGCTACACCTTC.

The chain employs TRBV6-1 and TRBJ2-1, with D hard to call. Germline V gene lookup returns CDR1 MNHNS and CDR2 SASEGT. CDR3 length equals 15 residues. V shed 8 bases and J shed 0 bases, with 14 bases lying between them. This chain's CDR3 is CASSQQTFSYNEQFF. In DNA form, the CDR3 reads TGTGCCAGCTCGCAGCAGACATTCTCCTACAATGAGCAGTTCTTC.

The chain couples TRBV27 to TRBJ2-5, with a possible D match to TRBD1 (6 bases). With 6 bases removed from V and 4 bases from J, the gap between germline ends came to 12 bases. This CDR3 comprises 13 residues. Germline V gives CDR1 MNHEY, CDR2 SMNVEV (reference sequence). The DNA for the CDR3 is TGTGCCAGCAGGAGACAGGCCTTAGAGACCCAGTACTTC. Protein: CASRRQALETQYF.

DNA for the CDR3: TGTGCCAGCAGCCTCCGGACTAGCGGGGTTGTCATTCAGTACTTC. Its protein is CASSLRTSGVVIQYF. The chain carries TRBV11-2 and TRBJ2-4, with TRBD2 matching over 12 bases. With V trimmed by 5 bases and J by 9 bases, 8 bases remained unmatched. CDR3 length: 15 amino acids. Germline assignment: CDR1 SGHAT and CDR2 FQNNGV.

The chain is built from TRBV5-1 and TRBJ1-2, with a tentative D call TRBD1 (5 bases). Germline CDR1 and CDR2: SGHRS and YFSETQ. This CDR3 spans 13 amino acids. V was clipped by 3 bases and J by 8 bases, with 14 bases between them. CDR3 DNA sequence: TGCGCCAGCAGCTGGGAAGGGGTGGACGGCTACACCTTC. As protein: CASSWEGVDGYTF.

The chain recombines TRBV6-5 with TRBJ1-2; D might be TRBD1 (5 bases). The CDR3 extends over 13 amino acids. Per the germline V gene, CDR1 is MNHEY and CDR2 is SVGAGI. The ends were cut back, 7 bases at V and 5 bases at J, with 14 bases in the middle. This CDR3 is CASINRGGYGYTF. CDR3 in DNA: TGTGCCAGCATCAACCGGGGGGGGTATGGCTACACCTTC.

V is TRBV5-1 and J is TRBJ2-7, with TRBD1 identical over 9 bases. Trimming cost V 4 bases and J 5 bases; bases outside gene matches: 7. Germline values: CDR1 SGHRS, CDR2 YFSETQ. This CDR3 is built from 14 residues. CDR3 sequence reads: CASSPYGTGNEQYF. The DNA for the CDR3 is TGCGCCAGCAGCCCGTACGGGACAGGGAACGAGCAGTACTTC.

This chain connects TRBV5-4 to TRBJ2-1; 10 bases are shared with TRBD2. The germline gives CDR1 SGHNT, CDR2 YYREEE (reference sequence). Trimming removed 4 bases from V and 7 bases from J; junction bases left unmatched: 11. CDR3 length: 16 residues. CDR3 in amino acids: CASSLGTSASLNEQFF. The DNA of the CDR3 is TGTGCCAGCAGCCTAGGGACTAGCGCATCCCTGAATGAGCAGTTCTTC.

This chain joins TRBV5-1 and TRBJ2-5; 10 bases agree with TRBD2. The V segment lost 2 bases and the J segment 1 base; nucleotides outside the gene matches: 11. Germline V gene lookup returns CDR1 SGHRS and CDR2 YFSETQ. This CDR3 comprises 18 residues. The chain's CDR3 is CASSLGTSSGGVQETQYF. For the CDR3, the DNA is TGCGCCAGCAGCTTAGGAACCTCTAGCGGGGGCGTCCAAGAGACCCAGTACTTC.

J is TRBJ2-5 and V is TRBV5-4; 8 bases fit TRBD1. Germline V lookup: CDR1 SGHNT, CDR2 YYREEE (reference sequence). The CDR3 length is 14 residues. Losses at the gene ends were 1 base for V and 3 bases for J; bases not matched to a gene: 2. The CDR3, as DNA: TGTGCCAGCAGCTTGTTGACAGGGGAAGAGACCCAGTACTTC. It encodes CASSLLTGEETQYF.

The chain combines TRBV6-6 with TRBJ1-2; 9 nucleotides match TRBD1. The germline V gene has CDR1 MNHNY and CDR2 SVGAGI (reference sequence). V lost 5 bases, J lost 4 bases, and 8 bases stayed unmatched. The CDR3 contains 15 residues. CDR3 region: CASSQGQGRGYGYTF. The CDR3 bases are TGTGCCAGCAGTCAAGGACAGGGGAGGGGCTATGGCTACACCTTC.

V and J are TRBV2 and TRBJ1-4; 7 bases line up with TRBD1. The CDR3 has 14 residues. V was clipped by 7 bases and J by 7 bases; unmatched bases: 9. In germline, CDR1 is SNHLY, CDR2 FYNNEI. The CDR3 DNA reads TGTGCCAGCAACAAAGGGGCAGGGGGTGAAAAACTGTTTTTT. It yields the protein CASNKGAGGEKLFF.

Regarding this clone: One end of the junction does not line up with germline, which may come from a read error. The chain joins TRBV4-1 to TRBJ2-1, with D tentatively TRBD2 (5 bases). This CDR3 is 15 amino acids long. Germline CDR1 MGHRA, CDR2 YSYEKL. The CDR3 DNA reads as TGCGCCAGCACCCAATCGGAGGAGGTAGGCAATGAGCAGTTCTTC. Residues: CASTQSEEVGNEQFF.

The chain combines TRBV28 with TRBJ2-7, with a weak D call TRBD2 (5 bases). The CDR3 is 14 residues long. Germline V CDR1 and CDR2: MDHEN, SYDVKM. V was cut by 6 bases and J by 0 bases, with 12 bases left in between. CDR3 protein: CASRRTGSSYEQYF. For the CDR3, the DNA is TGTGCCAGCAGGCGTACTGGGAGCTCCTACGAGCAGTACTTC.

The chain is built from TRBV2 and TRBJ1-5; D gene unclear. Germline lookup yields CDR1 SNHLY and CDR2 FYNNEI. The CDR3 has 12 amino acids. Trimming stripped 6 bases from V and 4 bases from J, with 7 bases between. The CDR3: CASRAPNQPQHF. In DNA, the CDR3 is TGTGCCAGCAGGGCTCCAAATCAGCCCCAGCATTTT.

The chain is built from TRBV15 and TRBJ2-6; D may be TRBD1 (7 bases). The CDR3 runs 18 residues. CDR1 is LNHNV, CDR2 YYDKDF, per germline (reference sequence). V gave up 0 bases and J gave up 3 bases, with 15 bases separating them. DNA of the CDR3: TGTGCCACCAGCAGAGATATGGAGGGGGCATTTGGGGCCAACGTCCTGACTTTC. It yields the protein CATSRDMEGAFGANVLTF.

This clone has more than one count but fewer than ten. J is TRBJ2-5 and V is TRBV7-7; TRBD2 aligns across 7 bases. This CDR3 has 14 amino acids. CDR1 is SSHAT, CDR2 FNYEAQ, per germline (reference sequence). After removal of 2 bases from V and 3 bases from J, the junction contained 3 bases not matched to a gene. The CDR3 nucleotides read TGTGCCAGCAGCTTAAGCGGGGCTAAAGAGACCCAGTACTTC. It codes for CASSLSGAKETQYF.

This chain joins TRBV6-5 and TRBJ2-2; D not certain. There are 13 residues in the CDR3. Germline V lookup: CDR1 MNHEY, CDR2 SVGAGI. Trimming stripped 6 bases from V and 7 bases from J, with 12 bases between. CDR3 DNA sequence: TGTGCCAGCAGCTCCAGCGTCGGCGGGGAGCTGTTTTTT. Translated, it gives CASSSSVGGELFF.